This TCR beta chain comes out of a study of T cell changes during pregnancy in multiple sclerosis. The table came from immunoSEQ multiplex PCR; TCRdb's copy has only in-frame clones and leaves some out. The sample lists around 96,000 clones, 94% occurring once. Trimming took 5 bases from V and 4 from J, leaving 11 bases between them. The CDR3 covers 14 residues. CDR1 and CDR2 (germline): SGHAT, FQNNGV. This chain uses TRBV11-2 with TRBJ2-2; no clear D gene. This sequence was found in a female donor in good health, enrolled as a control in a pregnancy study. The source material was peripheral blood, sampled after pregnancy. The CDR3 DNA is TGTGCCAGCAGCCCACAGCCAACCACCGGGGAGCTGTTTTTT. This sequence encodes CASSPQPTTGELFF.